Below are 17 T cell receptor beta chains sequenced from a single sample in a study of T cell clonotyping in hematopoietic cell transplantation. TCRdb keeps only in-frame clones here, not all; method: immunoSEQ multiplex PCR. Of approximately 44,000 clones detected, around 94% appear once; the ten largest clones hold around 0.85%. Sequenced input: peripheral blood mononuclear cells. The receptors shown here come from a woman between 45 and 60 years old in good health. Some clones in this sample may be carry-over from other donors' samples.

The V call is TRBV5-1, the J call TRBJ1-4; 7 bases are a match to TRBD1. V shed 0 bases, J shed 2 bases, and the junction held 1 base outside the gene matches. Germline V CDR1 and CDR2: SGHRS, YFSETQ. The CDR3 length is 15 residues. The CDR3 sequence is CASSLAGQTNEKLFF. The CDR3 nucleotides read TGCGCCAGCAGCTTGGCGGGACAGACTAATGAAAAACTGTTTTTT. The full variable domain, its missing parts supplied by reference TRBV5-1 and TRBJ1-4, is KAGVTQTPRYLIKTRGQQVTLSCSPISGHRSVSWYQQTPGQGLQFLFEYFSETQRNKGNFPGRFSGRQFSNSRSEMNVSTLELGDSALYLCASSLAGQTNEKLFFGSGTQLSVL.

V gene TRBV5-1 combines with J gene TRBJ1-5; 7 nucleotides line up with TRBD1. CDR3 length equals 15 residues. V lost 0 bases to trimming and J lost 6 bases; unmatched junction nucleotides: 6. From germline, CDR1 is SGHRS and CDR2 YFSETQ. The CDR3 loop is CASSLEGGEGQPQHF. DNA for the CDR3: TGCGCCAGCAGCTTGGAAGGGGGCGAAGGTCAGCCCCAGCATTTT.

The chain uses TRBV7-9 and TRBJ1-1, with 7 bases aligning to TRBD1. The CDR3 has 13 residues. In germline, CDR1 is SEHNR, CDR2 FQNEAQ (reference sequence). With V trimmed by 4 bases and J by 6 bases, 5 bases remained unmatched. CDR3 in amino acids: CASSWAQGAEAFF. As DNA, the CDR3 is TGTGCCAGCAGCTGGGCCCAGGGGGCTGAAGCTTTCTTT.

The CDR3 reads CSARDRLAFF. CDR3 DNA sequence: TGCAGTGCTAGAGATCGCTTGGCTTTCTTT. The rearrangement links TRBV20-1 to TRBJ1-1; D unresolved. The CDR3 is 10 residues long. Trimming took off 0 bases at V and 11 bases at J, with 7 bases between the two ends. CDR1 is DFQATT and CDR2 is SNEGSKA in the germline V gene (reference sequence).

This rearrangement joins TRBV6-6 to TRBJ1-1; 7 nucleotides match TRBD1. The CDR3 has 16 residues. The germline V gene encodes CDR1 MNHNY and CDR2 SVGAGI (reference sequence). With 2 bases clipped from V and 2 bases from J, the junction kept 8 bases outside the gene matches. CDR3: CASSYDREVGNTEAFF. The CDR3 DNA reads TGTGCCAGCAGTTACGACAGGGAGGTGGGTAACACTGAAGCTTTCTTT.

This chain uses TRBV7-6 with TRBJ1-1, with D hard to call. Between the trimmed V and J ends, which lost 1 base and 2 bases, there was a span of 8 bases. Germline V gene lookup returns CDR1 SGHVS and CDR2 FNYEAQ. The CDR3 contains 14 residues. Here the CDR3 DNA reads TGTGCCAGCAGCTTAGTTGAGGGTAACACTGAAGCTTTCTTT. This sequence encodes CASSLVEGNTEAFF.

The chain employs TRBV6-1 and TRBJ1-1; tentative D call: TRBD1 (5 bases). V dropped 0 bases and J dropped 12 bases, with 20 bases sitting between them. From germline, CDR1 is MNHNS and CDR2 SASEGT. The CDR3 extends over 15 amino acids. The CDR3 DNA reads as TGTGCCAGCAGTGAAGCGCTTAGAGGGACGCTCTCGACTTTCTTT. It codes for CASSEALRGTLSTFF.

The V and J genes are TRBV5-1 and TRBJ1-2; 11 bases are a match to TRBD1. Germline loops: CDR1 SGHRS, CDR2 YFSETQ. Germline trimming cut 4 bases from V and 7 bases from J; bases unmatched to any gene: 6. The CDR3 extends over 14 amino acids. Here the CDR3 reads CASSLGQGESGYTF. The CDR3 bases are TGCGCCAGCAGCCTGGGACAGGGGGAAAGTGGCTACACCTTC. The full variable domain, with the rest looked up from reference TRBV5-1 and TRBJ1-2, is KAGVTQTPRYLIKTRGQQVTLSCSPISGHRSVSWYQQTPGQGLQFLFEYFSETQRNKGNFPGRFSGRQFSNSRSEMNVSTLELGDSALYLCASSLGQGESGYTFGSGTRLTVV.

This rearrangement joins TRBV5-1 to TRBJ2-3; TRBD1 is a possible D gene (6 bases). CDR3 length: 16 amino acids. Germline V gene lookup returns CDR1 SGHRS and CDR2 YFSETQ. V dropped 4 bases and J dropped 4 bases, with 19 bases sitting between them. CDR3 DNA sequence: TGCGCCAGCAGCCTTAGACAGGACCCATCGGCAGATACGCAGTATTTT. Amino acids: CASSLRQDPSADTQYF.

The rearrangement uses TRBV5-5 and TRBJ2-7, with D uncertain. CDR3 length equals 12 residues. V gave up 4 bases and J gave up 2 bases, with 7 bases separating them. Germline V lookup: CDR1 SGHKS, CDR2 YYEKEE (reference sequence). The CDR3 loop is CASSRGPYEQYF. The CDR3 nucleotides are TGTGCCAGCAGCCGCGGTCCCTACGAGCAGTACTTC.

The J gene is TRBJ2-1, the V gene TRBV6-5, with a tentative D call TRBD2 (7 bases). The CDR3 covers 15 residues. Trimming removed 4 bases at V and 4 bases at J, with 14 bases between. From germline, CDR1 is MNHEY and CDR2 SVGAGI. The chain's CDR3 is CASSLGGGLYNEQFF. CDR3 nucleotide sequence: TGTGCCAGCAGTTTGGGCGGGGGCCTTTACAATGAGCAGTTCTTC.

This chain joins TRBV5-1 and TRBJ2-5; 8 positions match TRBD2. Germline V gives CDR1 SGHRS, CDR2 YFSETQ. The trim removed 7 bases at V and 2 bases at J, leaving 10 bases unmatched. The CDR3 loop spans 15 amino acids. CDR3 DNA: TGCGCCAGCTCCAACGGGGGGGGGCTTCAAGAGACCCAGTACTTC. The encoded protein is CASSNGGGLQETQYF.

The chain couples TRBV6-6 to TRBJ2-2; TRBD1 agrees at 9 bases. The CDR3 runs to 16 residues. Per the germline V gene, CDR1 is MNHNY and CDR2 is SVGAGI (reference sequence). With V trimmed by 2 bases and J by 3 bases, 4 bases remained unmatched. CDR3 in amino acids: CASSYRGQGHTGELFF. CDR3 DNA sequence: TGTGCCAGCAGTTACCGCGGACAGGGGCACACCGGGGAGCTGTTTTTT.

The chain joins TRBV6-5 to TRBJ2-7, with TRBD1 identical over 9 bases. CDR1 is MNHEY, CDR2 SVGAGI, per germline. V lost 2 bases, J lost 4 bases, and 3 bases stayed unmatched. The length of the CDR3 is 14 residues. This chain's CDR3 is CASSYQDRGYEQYF. The CDR3 DNA sequence: TGTGCCAGCAGTTACCAGGACAGGGGTTACGAGCAGTACTTC.

The chain recombines TRBV4-2 with TRBJ2-7, with D tentatively TRBD1 or TRBD2 (5 bases each). Germline V gene sequence: CDR1 LGHNA, CDR2 YNFKEQ. CDR3 length: 16 amino acids. V lost 1 base, J lost 2 bases, and 15 bases lay in between. The CDR3 region is CASSQAHGDGTYEQYF. The CDR3 DNA is TGTGCCAGCAGCCAAGCGCATGGGGACGGGACCTACGAGCAGTACTTC.

J is TRBJ2-5 and V is TRBV11-2, with unresolved D. V lost 1 base, J lost 2 bases, and 5 bases lay in between. CDR1 and CDR2 from the germline V gene are SGHAT and FQNNGV. The CDR3 covers 13 residues. CDR3 coding DNA: TGTGCCAGCAGCTTAGGAGATCAAGAGACCCAGTACTTC. Residues: CASSLGDQETQYF.

The J gene is TRBJ2-3, the V gene TRBV7-9; 11 bases are a match to TRBD2. Germline loops: CDR1 SEHNR, CDR2 FQNEAQ (reference sequence). The ends lost 5 bases at V and 4 bases at J; junction bases unmatched: 14. CDR3 length: 18 residues. CDR3 protein: CASSPGASGGMGADTQYF. The CDR3 DNA follows: TGTGCCAGCAGCCCTGGGGCTAGCGGGGGGATGGGGGCAGATACGCAGTATTTT.